The text below deals with one TCR beta chain. Which antigen it targets is not known. Qualities for individual bases were not recorded, and no much larger clone is one base off. This entry is derived from a study of early T cells in non-severe SARS-CoV-2 infection (dated by TCRdb to the early 2020s). Background for the entire study: TCR sequencing used bulk RNA from unsorted whole blood, so alpha and beta chains could not be paired.

Library method: 5' RACE. These reads were obtained on a NextSeq 500. To correct for sequencing error and PCR bias, the TCR library protocol tagged individual cDNA molecules with unique molecular identifiers. Both TCR alpha and beta chains were sequenced, and tight co-correlation was observed between alpha and beta sequence abundances in each sample. On the authors' methods: Decombinator V4 was used to annotate TCR sequences for V gene, J gene and CDR3. Expanded TCRs were defined as changing significantly between any two time points under a Poisson model with p below 0.0001. TCR abundances were normalised to the total number of TCRs sequenced per sample and were expressed as counts per million. MAIT TCRs were defined by TRAV1-2 paired with TRAJ12, TRAJ20 or TRAJ33, and iNKT TCRs by TRAV10 paired with TRAJ18. VDJdb, accessed 1 November 2021, was searched for CMV, EBV and SARS-CoV-2 annotated TCRs, with TCRs annotated for multiple antigens excluded. The raw public data were reprocessed by TCRdb itself: fastp quality trimming at Q25, MiXCR clonotype calling, in-frame beta chains only. Each entry merges the rows of one CDR3 protein and shows their most common DNA and genes. The V and J calls reflect TCRdb's pipeline rather than the authors' work. Within this sample are roughly 80,000 distinct CDR3 sequences, with more than 7.5% of them counted one time only. The ten most abundant clones make up roughly 4.8% of the sample.

The paper as a whole reports these results and caveats: VDJdb matching was skewed toward anti-spike CD8 responses, so virus-specific expansions were likely underestimated and private and CD4 specificities were missed.

Set within a cohort of healthcare workers in London, UK, this nested case-control study involved weekly PCR testing of nasopharyngeal swabs along with blood sampling. Healthcare workers were enrolled in the week of the UK lockdown, from 23 to 31 March 2020, and were followed every week for up to roughly 15 weeks. The germline V gene encodes CDR1 LGHNA and CDR2 YNFKEQ. V gives up 0 bases and J gives up 2 bases, and the segment between their germline ends measures 10 bases. From the cysteine through the phenylalanine, the CDR3 covers 15 amino acids. Only the CDR3 DNA stays, 45 bases, in frame from base 1.

This receptor was identified in an adult who was a healthcare worker with PCR-confirmed SARS-CoV-2 infection or an uninfected control (not recorded which). The chain is assembled from TRBV4-2 and TRBJ2-5; the D segment cannot be called with confidence. The sequenced sample was whole blood. The nucleotide sequence reads as follows: TGTGCCAGCAGCCAAGATTGGCAGCTACAAGAGACCCAGTACTTC. This translates into CASSQDWQLQETQYF.